This T cell receptor (beta chain) was documented in a study of cytomegalovirus exposure and HLA in healthy donors. Study-level results: Earlier findings revealed that most TCR beta V segments proved productive either about 87% or about 30% of the time. Further analysis was carried out later, and it showed several of the most significant clusters appearing linked to common viral pathogens.

PCR involved 60 Vbeta and 13 Jbeta primers. TCRdb keeps only in-frame clones here, not all; method: immunoSEQ multiplex PCR. Among around 200,000 clones listed, roughly 82% were seen once. Notes on this clone: The antigen remains undetermined.

Germline-derived CDR1 and CDR2 are SGHVS and FNYEAQ. The CDR3 consists of 18 residues. J gave up 4 bases and V 3 bases, and 12 bases lay outside the gene matches. The rearrangement joins TRBV7-6 to TRBJ2-2; 9 positions agree with TRBD2. This TCR came from a woman in her forties or fifties in good health and CMV-seropositive. Specimen: PBMCs. The CDR3 nucleotides read TGTGCCAGCAGCTTCTTTTCGGCGGGGGGGCCGACCACCGGGGAGCTGTTTTTT. It codes for CASSFFSAGGPTTGELFF.